This TCR beta chain emerged from a study of T cell responses to AZD1222 COVID-19 vaccine. Study results and limitations: Donors were chiefly white British, with a greater number of females, and clonal diversity was perhaps underestimated. The study reported that nearly half of spike-specific TCRs target unmutated variant regions.

Produced via immunoSEQ multiplex PCR; TCRdb's table is partial and in-frame only. The data contain over 120,000 clones, roughly 92% of them singletons. To note about this clone: Its antigen is undetermined.

There are 14 residues in the CDR3. Germline V lookup: CDR1 SQVTM, CDR2 ANQGSEA. V lost 7 bases to trimming and J lost 9 bases; unmatched junction nucleotides: 14. The source is an adult in good health. Sequences were derived from peripheral blood, sampled on day 0 of AZD1222 vaccination. The V gene is TRBV29-1, the J gene TRBJ2-1, with 8 bases fitting TRBD2. The CDR3 sequence is CSGHRSGRGAEQFF. CDR3 DNA sequence: TGCAGCGGCCACAGGAGCGGGAGAGGGGCTGAGCAGTTCTTC.